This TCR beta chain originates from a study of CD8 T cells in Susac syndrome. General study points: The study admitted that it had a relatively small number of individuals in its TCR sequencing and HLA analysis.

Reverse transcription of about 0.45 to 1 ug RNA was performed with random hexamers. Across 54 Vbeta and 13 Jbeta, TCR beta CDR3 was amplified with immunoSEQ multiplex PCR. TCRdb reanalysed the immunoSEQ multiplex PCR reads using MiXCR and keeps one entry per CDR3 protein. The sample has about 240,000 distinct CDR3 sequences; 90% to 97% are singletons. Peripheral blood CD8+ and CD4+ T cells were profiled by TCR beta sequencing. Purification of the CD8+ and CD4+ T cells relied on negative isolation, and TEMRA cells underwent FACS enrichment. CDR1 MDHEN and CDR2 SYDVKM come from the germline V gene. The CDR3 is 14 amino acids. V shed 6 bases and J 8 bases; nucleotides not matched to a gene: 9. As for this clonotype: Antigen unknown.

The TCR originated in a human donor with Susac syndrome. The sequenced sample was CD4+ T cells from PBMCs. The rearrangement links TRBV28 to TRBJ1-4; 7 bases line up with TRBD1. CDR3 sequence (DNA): TGTGCCAGCAGCTCTTGGGACAGAGGGGAAAAACTGTTTTTT. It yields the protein CASSSWDRGEKLFF.